This T cell receptor beta chain came from a study of cytomegalovirus exposure and HLA in healthy donors. Study summary: Out of around 360 genotyped donors, about 80% belonged to the Caucasian-associated ancestry cluster. Study-wide results and limits: Most TCR sequences were uncommon, yet certain public TCRs appeared in many donors. Previously analyzed data showed that most TCR beta V segments were productive at a frequency of about 90% or about 30%. Researchers reported in a later analysis that a missense DCLRE1C variant was tied to TCR beta V- and J-gene trimming.

PCR amplification relied on 60 Vbeta primers (plus 13 Jbeta primers). Here immunoSEQ multiplex PCR was the method, and the copy in TCRdb shows in-frame clones only, minus some. In the table there are some 120,000 clones, 70% to 75% of which are singletons. About this clone: The target antigen is unknown.

The CDR3 loop spans 15 amino acids. V was clipped by 2 bases and J by 2 bases, with 11 bases between them. Germline lookup yields CDR1 MDHEN and CDR2 SYDVKM. The chain joins TRBV28 to TRBJ2-3, with D possibly TRBD2 on 5 matching bases. The sample consisted of PBMCs. This clonotype was sampled from a woman under 30 in good health and CMV-seronegative. The CDR3 DNA sequence: TGTGCCAGCAGTTTAAGTCCGGGGAACACAGATACGCAGTATTTT. It yields the protein CASSLSPGNTDTQYF.